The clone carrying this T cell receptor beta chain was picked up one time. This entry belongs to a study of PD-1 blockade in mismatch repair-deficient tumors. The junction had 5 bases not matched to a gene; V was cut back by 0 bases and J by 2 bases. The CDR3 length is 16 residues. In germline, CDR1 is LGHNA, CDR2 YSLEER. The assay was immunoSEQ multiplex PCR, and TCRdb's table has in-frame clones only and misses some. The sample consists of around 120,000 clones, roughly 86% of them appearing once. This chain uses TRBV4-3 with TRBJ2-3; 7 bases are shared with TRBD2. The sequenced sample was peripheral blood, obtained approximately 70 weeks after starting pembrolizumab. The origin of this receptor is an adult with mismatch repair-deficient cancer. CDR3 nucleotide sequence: TGCGCCAGCAGCCAAGAGAATAGCGGGCACACAGATACGCAGTATTTT. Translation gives CASSQENSGHTDTQYF.